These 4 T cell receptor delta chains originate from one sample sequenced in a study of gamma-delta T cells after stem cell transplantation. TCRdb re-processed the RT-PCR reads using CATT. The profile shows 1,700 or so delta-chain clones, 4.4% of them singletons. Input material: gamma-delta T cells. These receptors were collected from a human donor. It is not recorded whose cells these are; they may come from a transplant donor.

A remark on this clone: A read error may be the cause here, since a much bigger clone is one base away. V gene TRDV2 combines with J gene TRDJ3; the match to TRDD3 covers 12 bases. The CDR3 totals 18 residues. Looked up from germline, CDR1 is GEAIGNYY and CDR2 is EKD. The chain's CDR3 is CARDTVLGDTEDTRQMFF. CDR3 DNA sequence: TGTGCCCGTGACACGGTGCTGGGGGATACGGAGGACACCCGACAGATGTTTTTC.

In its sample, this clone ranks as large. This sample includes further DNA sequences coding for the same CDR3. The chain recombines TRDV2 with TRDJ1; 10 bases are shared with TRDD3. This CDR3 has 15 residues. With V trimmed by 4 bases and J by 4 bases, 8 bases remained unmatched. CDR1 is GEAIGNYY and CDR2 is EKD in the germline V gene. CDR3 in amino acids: CACDPLGDIGDKLIF. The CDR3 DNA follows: TGTGCCTGTGATCCCCTGGGGGATATCGGCGATAAACTCATCTTT.

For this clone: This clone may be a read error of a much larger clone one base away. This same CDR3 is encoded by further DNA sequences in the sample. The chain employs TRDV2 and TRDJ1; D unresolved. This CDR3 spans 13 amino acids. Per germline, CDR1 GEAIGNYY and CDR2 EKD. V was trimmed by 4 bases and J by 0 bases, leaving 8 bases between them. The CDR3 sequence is CACELLNTDKLIF. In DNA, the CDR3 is TGTGCCTGTGAATTACTGAACACCGATAAACTCATCTTT.

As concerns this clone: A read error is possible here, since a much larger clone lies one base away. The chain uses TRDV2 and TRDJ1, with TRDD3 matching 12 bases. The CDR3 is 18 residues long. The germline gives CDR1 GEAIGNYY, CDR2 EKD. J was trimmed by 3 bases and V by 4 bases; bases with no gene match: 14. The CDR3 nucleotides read TGTGCCTGTGAAACCCTACTGGGGGATACACCATGGTCCGATAAACTCATCTTT. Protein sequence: CACETLLGDTPWSDKLIF.